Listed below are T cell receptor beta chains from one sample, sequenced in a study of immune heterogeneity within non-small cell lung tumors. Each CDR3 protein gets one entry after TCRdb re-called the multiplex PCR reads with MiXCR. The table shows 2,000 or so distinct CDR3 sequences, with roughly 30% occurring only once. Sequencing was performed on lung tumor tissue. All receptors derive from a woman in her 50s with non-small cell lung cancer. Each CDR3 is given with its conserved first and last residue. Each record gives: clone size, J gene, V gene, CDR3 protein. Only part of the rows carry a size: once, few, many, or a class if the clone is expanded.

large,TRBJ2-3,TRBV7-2,CASSPRQGGDTDTQYF
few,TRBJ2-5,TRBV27,CASSLVRPKKQETQYF
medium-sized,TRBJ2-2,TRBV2,CASENVGAGELFF
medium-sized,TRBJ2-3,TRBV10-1,CASSSGVRAGGSDTQYF
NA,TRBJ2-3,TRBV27,CASKTGAADTQYF
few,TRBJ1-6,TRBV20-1,CSARDPVLNSPLHF
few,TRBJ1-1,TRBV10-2,CATGATANTEAFF
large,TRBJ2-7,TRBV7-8,CASSPRDDWLEQYF
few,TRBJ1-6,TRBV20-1,CSANRAGNSPLHF
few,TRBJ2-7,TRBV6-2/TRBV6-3,CASSPGELNSYEQYF